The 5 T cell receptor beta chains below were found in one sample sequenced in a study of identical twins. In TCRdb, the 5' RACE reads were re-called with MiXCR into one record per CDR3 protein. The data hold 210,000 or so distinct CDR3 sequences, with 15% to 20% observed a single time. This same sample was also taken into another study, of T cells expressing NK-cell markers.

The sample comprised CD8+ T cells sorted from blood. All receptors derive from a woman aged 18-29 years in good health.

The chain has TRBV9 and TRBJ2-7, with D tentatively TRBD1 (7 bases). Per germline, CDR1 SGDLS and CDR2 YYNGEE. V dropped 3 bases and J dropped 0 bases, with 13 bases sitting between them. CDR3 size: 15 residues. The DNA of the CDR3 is TGTGCCAGCAGCGCTGCGGGGACAGCCTCCTACGAGCAGTACTTC. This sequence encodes CASSAAGTASYEQYF. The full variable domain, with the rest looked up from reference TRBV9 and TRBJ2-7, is DSGVTQTPKHLITATGQRVTLRCSPRSGDLSVYWYQQSLDQGLQFLIQYYNGEERAKGNILERFSAQQFPDLHSELNLSSLELGDSALYFCASSAAGTASYEQYFGPGTRLTVT.

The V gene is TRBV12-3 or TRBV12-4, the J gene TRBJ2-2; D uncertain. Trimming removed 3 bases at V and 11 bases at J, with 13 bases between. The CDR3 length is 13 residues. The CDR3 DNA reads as TGTGCCAGCAGTTTTGGTCGGCCAGGCGAGCTGTTTTTT. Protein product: CASSFGRPGELFF.

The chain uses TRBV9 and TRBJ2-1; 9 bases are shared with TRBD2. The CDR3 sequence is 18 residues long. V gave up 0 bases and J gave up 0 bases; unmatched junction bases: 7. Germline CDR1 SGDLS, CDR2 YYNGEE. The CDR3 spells CASSVEGSGGSSYNEQFF. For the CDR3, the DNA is TGTGCCAGCAGCGTAGAAGGTAGCGGGGGCAGCTCCTACAATGAGCAGTTCTTC.

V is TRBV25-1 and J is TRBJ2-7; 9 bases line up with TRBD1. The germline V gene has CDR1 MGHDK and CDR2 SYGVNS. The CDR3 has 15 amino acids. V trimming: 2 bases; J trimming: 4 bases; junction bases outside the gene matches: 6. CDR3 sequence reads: CASSEPGQGIYEQYF. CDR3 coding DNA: TGTGCCAGCAGTGAACCCGGACAGGGGATTTACGAGCAGTACTTC.

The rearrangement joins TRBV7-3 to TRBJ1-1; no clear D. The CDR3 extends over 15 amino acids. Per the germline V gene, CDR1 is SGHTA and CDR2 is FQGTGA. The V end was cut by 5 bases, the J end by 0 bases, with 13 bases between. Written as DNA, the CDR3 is TGTGCCAGCAGCCAGCTACCGGGAATGAACACTGAAGCTTTCTTT. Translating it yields CASSQLPGMNTEAFF.